The source of this T cell receptor beta chain is a study of human T cells and chemical hapten exposure. As to time point: patch test 3, about 24 weeks after DPC sensitization. Sample treatment: therapeutic diphenylcyclopropenone sensitization with weekly scalp DPC. V lost 6 bases, J lost 11 bases, and 7 bases stayed unmatched. The CDR3 is 11 residues long. Single cDNA molecules in the library carried unique molecular identifiers attached during preparation. Each CDR3 protein gets one entry after TCRdb re-called the RACE reads with MiXCR. The data contain 100,000 to 150,000 distinct CDR3 sequences, about 11% of them seen just once; the ten biggest clones take up under 2.5%.

This specimen was whole blood, taken in connection with sensitization to the hapten diphenylcyclopropenone (DPC). The V call is TRBV12-3 or TRBV12-4, the J call TRBJ2-7; 7 nucleotides align to TRBD1. This receptor was identified in a woman aged 45-60 years with alopecia areata. Some clones in this sample may be carry-over from other donors' samples. The CDR3 nucleotides read TGTGCCAGCAGCAACAGGGGAGTAGAGTACTTC. Translating it yields CASSNRGVEYF.